Below, 9 T cell receptor beta chains from the same sample are listed, as sequenced in a study of shared clonotypes between healthy human individuals. Assay: immunoSEQ multiplex PCR; the TCRdb copy retains only in-frame clones and omits some. The sample shows roughly 2.2 million clones, approximately 93% of them seen only once. The sequenced sample consisted of naive CD4+ T cells from PBMCs. Subset specified: CD45RA+ positively selected. The receptors were gathered from a man aged 18 to 35 in good health. Some clones in this sample may be carry-over from other donors' samples.

The chain links TRBV5-4 to TRBJ2-1, with 12 nucleotides matching TRBD2. From germline, CDR1 is SGHNT and CDR2 YYREEE (reference sequence). The CDR3 is 15 residues long. V lost 3 bases to trimming and J lost 14 bases; unmatched junction nucleotides: 12. The CDR3 sequence is CASSSRGTSGFLEFF. The CDR3 DNA reads TGTGCCAGCAGCTCCCGGGGGACTAGCGGGTTCCTTGAGTTCTTC.

The chain uses TRBV5-4 and TRBJ2-7; D uncertain. V was pared by 2 bases and J by 0 bases, with 9 bases between. Germline V lookup: CDR1 SGHNT, CDR2 YYREEE (reference sequence). This CDR3 is built from 14 residues. In DNA, the CDR3 is TGTGCCAGCAGCTTCGGACGGATCTCCTACGAGCAGTACTTC. Amino acid sequence: CASSFGRISYEQYF.

The chain joins TRBV6-5 to TRBJ2-3, with 9 bases that match TRBD1. Germline V gene lookup returns CDR1 MNHEY and CDR2 SVGAGI. The CDR3 loop spans 15 amino acids. V gave up 5 bases and J gave up 3 bases; unmatched junction bases: 6. The CDR3 protein is CASSRTGARTDTQYF. As DNA, the CDR3 is TGTGCCAGCAGTCGGACAGGGGCGCGGACAGATACGCAGTATTTT.

The chain recombines TRBV7-9 with TRBJ2-3; D perhaps matches TRBD2 (6 bases). Looked up from germline, CDR1 is SEHNR and CDR2 is FQNEAQ (reference sequence). The CDR3 has 14 residues. Trimming took off 2 bases at V and 4 bases at J, with 10 bases between the two ends. The CDR3 nucleotides read TGTGCCAGCAGCTTAATGGAGGGCCCAGATACGCAGTATTTT. It specifies CASSLMEGPDTQYF. The complete variable domain, with remaining parts taken from reference TRBV7-9 and TRBJ2-3, reads DTGVSQNPRHKITKRGQNVTFRCDPISEHNRLYWYRQTLGQGPEFLTYFQNEAQLEKSRLLSDRFSAERPKGSFSTLEIQRTEQGDSAMYLCASSLMEGPDTQYFGPGTRLTVL.

The chain uses TRBV7-9 and TRBJ1-4, with D possibly TRBD1 on 5 matching bases. Trimming left V 8 bases short and J 4 bases short, with 14 bases between. CDR1 SEHNR and CDR2 FQNEAQ come from the germline V gene (reference sequence). The CDR3 loop spans 14 amino acids. CDR3 nucleotides: TGTGCCAGCGGGGGGGGACGGAATAATGAAAAACTGTTTTTT. Translated, it gives CASGGGRNNEKLFF.

CDR3 sequence reads: CASVGEDRVTGELFF. CDR3 bases: TGTGCCAGCGTGGGGGAGGACAGGGTAACCGGGGAGCTGTTTTTT. The V call is TRBV6-1, the J call TRBJ2-2, with 8 bases aligning to TRBD1. Germline-derived CDR1 and CDR2 are MNHNS and SASEGT. The CDR3 has 15 residues. The trim removed 8 bases at V and 5 bases at J, leaving 10 bases unmatched.

The rearrangement links TRBV5-5 to TRBJ1-1; D might be TRBD1 (5 bases). Germline lookup yields CDR1 SGHKS and CDR2 YYEKEE (reference sequence). The CDR3 is made up of 15 amino acids. V dropped 0 bases and J dropped 0 bases, with 9 bases sitting between them. The DNA for the CDR3 is TGTGCCAGCAGCTTGGTTGGGGGGTTGAACACTGAAGCTTTCTTT. Its translation is CASSLVGGLNTEAFF.

The gene calls are TRBV18 and TRBJ1-4; D is undetermined. This CDR3 contains 16 residues. The ends were cut back, 5 bases at V and 0 bases at J, with 13 bases in the middle. In germline, CDR1 is KGHSH, CDR2 LQKENI. This CDR3 is CASSTSRAATNEKLFF. The CDR3 nucleotides read TGTGCCAGCTCAACTTCTCGGGCTGCAACTAATGAAAAACTGTTTTTT.

As for this clone: A read error may produce the germline difference seen at one junction end. J is TRBJ1-2 and V is TRBV3-1 (or the pseudogene TRBV3-2), with D unclear. CDR1 and CDR2 from the germline V gene are LGHDT and YNNKEL (reference sequence). CDR3 length: 9 amino acids. The CDR3 spells CGMDYGYTF. CDR3 in DNA: TGCGGAATGGACTATGGCTACACCTTC.